Shown below are 32 T cell receptor beta chains from a single sample sequenced in a study of preoperative IRX-2 immunotherapy in early breast cancer. The treatment denotes: preoperative locoregional IRX-2 cytokine immunotherapy. Generated by immunoSEQ multiplex PCR, the TCRdb table keeps only in-frame clones and is missing some. The sample has more than 20,000 clones; approximately 84% are singletons. Sequences were derived from lymph node tissue, sampled before IRX-2 immunotherapy. These receptors all stem from a human donor with breast cancer.

The V and J genes are TRBV19 and TRBJ1-5; 9 nucleotides line up with TRBD1. With V trimmed by 3 bases and J by 3 bases, 6 bases remained unmatched. Germline V gene sequence: CDR1 LNHDA, CDR2 SQIVND (reference sequence). There are 16 residues in the CDR3. CDR3 coding DNA: TGTGCCAGTAGTATGGAAGGGACAGGGTCCAATCAGCCCCAGCATTTT. Amino acid sequence: CASSMEGTGSNQPQHF.

This clone turned up a few times. The chain couples TRBV11-3 to TRBJ2-5, with TRBD2 as a possible D gene (5 bases). The V gene lost 5 bases and the J gene lost 1 base, with 11 bases spanning the gap. The CDR3 is made up of 14 amino acids. CDR1 and CDR2 (germline): SGHNT, YENEEA. The CDR3, as DNA: TGTGCCAGCAGCCGGGCGGGCCTCCAAGAGACCCAGTACTTC. Translating it yields CASSRAGLQETQYF.

The rearrangement joins TRBV5-1 to TRBJ1-1; 9 bases are shared with TRBD1. With 4 bases clipped from V and 2 bases from J, the junction kept 9 bases outside the gene matches. The CDR3 length is 16 residues. Per the germline V gene, CDR1 is SGHRS and CDR2 is YFSETQ. The CDR3 sequence: CASSGSQGAENTEAFF. The CDR3 DNA reads TGCGCCAGCAGCGGATCACAGGGGGCGGAAAACACTGAAGCTTTCTTT.

The chain is built from TRBV11-3 and TRBJ1-6, with TRBD1 matching over 7 bases. Germline V gene data show CDR1 as SGHNT and CDR2 as YENEEA. Losses at the gene ends were 6 bases for V and 6 bases for J; bases not matched to a gene: 8. The CDR3 covers 15 residues. CDR3 protein: CASSFDRASNSPLHF. The CDR3 nucleotides read TGTGCCAGCAGTTTCGACAGGGCTAGTAATTCACCCCTCCACTTT.

This clone occurred once. The V call is TRBV11-3, the J call TRBJ1-5, with 8 bases identical to TRBD1. The germline V gene has CDR1 SGHNT and CDR2 YENEEA. After removal of 5 bases from V and 4 bases from J, the junction contained 4 bases not matched to a gene. This CDR3 is built from 14 residues. This CDR3 is CASSPGQVNQPQHF. The CDR3 nucleotides read TGTGCCAGCAGCCCGGGACAGGTAAATCAGCCCCAGCATTTT.

This chain links TRBV11-3 with TRBJ2-7, with 8 bases that match TRBD1. Germline V CDR1 and CDR2: SGHNT, YENEEA. The CDR3 has 16 residues. The V segment lost 1 base and the J segment 2 bases; nucleotides outside the gene matches: 7. Here the CDR3 reads CASSLGVDRVAYEQYF. The DNA of the CDR3 is TGTGCCAGCAGCTTAGGCGTGGACAGGGTAGCCTACGAGCAGTACTTC.

This chain joins TRBV6-8 and TRBJ1-3; D possibly corresponds to TRBD1 (5 bases). The CDR3 is made up of 15 amino acids. The ends were cut back, 8 bases at V and 0 bases at J, with 14 bases in the middle. In germline, CDR1 is MNHGY, CDR2 SAAAGT. The DNA of the CDR3 is TGTGCCAGCGGAACAGGAATAAGCTCTGGAAACACCATATATTTT. It translates to CASGTGISSGNTIYF.

The genes are TRBV11-3 and TRBJ1-4; D is undetermined. V dropped 2 bases and J dropped 4 bases, with 11 bases sitting between them. CDR1 SGHNT and CDR2 YENEEA come from the germline V gene. The CDR3 runs to 15 residues. The CDR3 sequence: CASSLQAYDNEKLFF. The CDR3 nucleotides read TGTGCCAGCAGCTTACAAGCCTATGATAATGAAAAACTGTTTTTT.

This sequence joins TRBV11-3 and TRBJ1-1; no clear D gene. Germline V gene data show CDR1 as SGHNT and CDR2 as YENEEA. CDR3 size: 14 residues. V shed 0 bases and J shed 1 base, with 6 bases lying between them. The CDR3 DNA follows: TGTGCCAGCAGCTTAGACGCCCAGAACACTGAAGCTTTCTTT. It yields the protein CASSLDAQNTEAFF.

The chain has TRBV14 and TRBJ2-1; 7 bases line up with TRBD2. Per the germline V gene, CDR1 is SGHDN and CDR2 is FVKESK. CDR3 length: 16 residues. Trimming took 4 bases from V and 8 from J; bases not matched to a gene: 14. Here the CDR3 DNA reads TGTGCCAGCAGCCTCCTAGGTGGGACTACCCTCTATGAGCAGTTCTTC. It encodes CASSLLGGTTLYEQFF.

This clone was recorded only once. This chain connects TRBV7-1 to TRBJ1-1; D is ambiguous. TRBV7-1 qualifies as an ORF whose function is uncertain. Trimming took 4 bases from V and 3 from J, leaving 9 bases between them. The CDR3 is 13 residues long. Written as DNA, the CDR3 is TGTGCCAGCAGCTTAGAGTCAGACACTGAAGCTTTCTTT. Translating it yields CASSLESDTEAFF.

The chain is built from TRBV28 and TRBJ2-7, with 9 positions matching TRBD1. This CDR3 has 13 residues. Germline CDR1 MDHEN, CDR2 SYDVKM. V dropped 8 bases and J dropped 6; count of bases not matched to a gene: 8. The DNA of the CDR3 is TGTGCCAGCTACCAGGGACAGGGAGGCGAGCAGTACTTC. Amino acid sequence: CASYQGQGGEQYF. Combining the CDR3 with reference TRBV28 and TRBJ2-7 gives the whole variable domain DVKVTQSSRYLVKRTGEKVFLECVQDMDHENMFWYRQDPGLGLRLIYFSYDVKMKEKGDIPEGYSVSREKKERFSLILESASTNQTSMYLCASYQGQGGEQYFGPGTRLTVT.

In DNA, the CDR3 is TGCGCCAGCAGCTTGGGGGAAGGGGTCGGTCAGCCCCAGCATTTT. This encodes CASSLGEGVGQPQHF. This chain joins TRBV5-1 and TRBJ1-5; TRBD1 is a possible D gene (5 bases). Germline assignment: CDR1 SGHRS and CDR2 YFSETQ. The CDR3 covers 15 residues. The V gene lost 0 bases and the J gene lost 6 bases, with 13 bases spanning the gap.

This chain uses TRBV4-1 with TRBJ2-7; a weak D match, TRBD2 (6 bases). This CDR3 has 13 residues. The V and J ends lost 8 bases and 0 bases respectively, with 11 bases between them. CDR1 is MGHRA, CDR2 YSYEKL, per germline. CDR3 nucleotides: TGCGCCAGCGCTCCGGACTACTCCTACGAGCAGTACTTC. This sequence encodes CASAPDYSYEQYF.

This clone was seen once. The chain employs TRBV7-1 and TRBJ1-5; D remains ambiguous. TRBV7-1 is labeled an ORF, and its function is uncertain. The CDR3 contains 16 residues. V shed 4 bases and J shed 5 bases, with 18 bases lying between them. CDR3 DNA: TGTGCCAGCAGCTTGCGTCTTTGGACCGCTTATCAGCCCCAGCATTTT. Translated, it gives CASSLRLWTAYQPQHF.

The chain combines TRBV6-8 with TRBJ1-1, with unresolved D. V lost 7 bases and J 1 base, leaving 13 bases between the germline ends. The CDR3 length is 14 residues. Germline V gene sequence: CDR1 MNHGY, CDR2 SAAAGT. The CDR3 here is CASTKTGPNTEAFF. The CDR3 bases are TGTGCCAGCACGAAAACCGGGCCGAACACTGAAGCTTTCTTT.

V is TRBV15 and J is TRBJ1-1, with D perhaps TRBD1 (6 bases). Trimming took 3 bases from V and 2 from J, leaving 10 bases between them. The CDR3 spans 14 residues. Germline V gene sequence: CDR1 LNHNV, CDR2 YYDKDF (reference sequence). Written as DNA, the CDR3 is TGTGCCACCAGCAGGACAGGATACAACACTGAAGCTTTCTTT. Translation: CATSRTGYNTEAFF.

The chain has TRBV19 and TRBJ1-1, with a weak D call TRBD1 (5 bases). CDR1 and CDR2 from the germline V gene are LNHDA and SQIVND (reference sequence). The CDR3 covers 15 residues. V gave up 5 bases and J gave up 3 bases, with 16 bases separating them. The CDR3, as DNA: TGTGCCAGTAGTTCCGCCTCAGGGTTCTACACTGAAGCTTTCTTT. This gives the protein CASSSASGFYTEAFF.

The J gene is TRBJ1-4, the V gene TRBV11-3; D not resolved. This CDR3 has 14 amino acids. Trimming took off 5 bases at V and 4 bases at J, with 11 bases between the two ends. The germline V gene encodes CDR1 SGHNT and CDR2 YENEEA. CDR3 sequence reads: CASSVDSFNEKLFF. The CDR3 DNA sequence: TGTGCCAGCAGCGTGGATAGTTTTAATGAAAAACTGTTTTTT.

J is TRBJ2-3 and V is TRBV7-1; 9 bases line up with TRBD2. TRBV7-1 falls under the ORF class, with uncertain function. V shed 7 bases and J 4 bases; nucleotides not matched to a gene: 18. The CDR3 contains 18 residues. Here the CDR3 DNA reads TGTGCCAGCACCCCGATTGGGACTAGCTCTCTTTACTCAGATACGCAGTATTTT. Translation: CASTPIGTSSLYSDTQYF.

The V gene is TRBV7-1, the J gene TRBJ2-2; 9 nucleotides align to TRBD2. TRBV7-1 is an open reading frame, and its role is uncertain. After removal of 4 bases from V and 0 bases from J, the junction contained 6 bases not matched to a gene. The CDR3 extends over 17 amino acids. In DNA, the CDR3 is TGTGCCAGCAGCTTGGAGGCTAGCGGGACGAACACCGGGGAGCTGTTTTTT. Protein sequence: CASSLEASGTNTGELFF.

V gene TRBV11-3 combines with J gene TRBJ1-6; perhaps TRBD1 as D (6 bases). Germline CDR1 SGHNT, CDR2 YENEEA. The CDR3 totals 14 residues. V was shortened by 3 bases and J by 9 bases, with 12 bases between the two germline ends. This CDR3 reads CASSLDREGSPLHF. CDR3 DNA sequence: TGTGCCAGCAGCTTGGACAGAGAAGGTTCACCCCTCCACTTT. Full variable domain (remainder filled in from reference TRBV11-3 and TRBJ1-6): EAGVVQSPRYKIIEKKQPVAFWCNPISGHNTLYWYLQNLGQGPELLIRYENEEAVDDSQLPKDRFSAERLKGVDSTLKIQPAELGDSAVYLCASSLDREGSPLHFGNGTRLTVT.

The V gene is TRBV28, the J gene TRBJ1-5; no reliable D call. The germline gives CDR1 MDHEN, CDR2 SYDVKM. V was cut by 3 bases and J by 2 bases, with 8 bases left in between. The CDR3 consists of 14 residues. The CDR3 spells CASSLGYGNQPQHF. CDR3 nucleotide sequence: TGTGCCAGCAGTTTGGGGTATGGCAATCAGCCCCAGCATTTT.

This clone has just a few counts. The chain joins TRBV1 to TRBJ1-3; the table's D call, TRBD1, was not checked against the DNA. TRBV1 has pseudogene status. This CDR3 has 16 residues. CDR3 DNA sequence: TGCGCCAGCAGCCATCCCGACATTCTCTCTGGAAATACCATATATTTT. Translation: CASSHPDILSGNTIYF.

This clone has more than one count but fewer than ten. The rearrangement links TRBV5-1 to TRBJ1-3; no clear D. Trimming stripped 1 base from V and 0 bases from J, with 8 bases between. The CDR3 spans 15 residues. Germline V gene data show CDR1 as SGHRS and CDR2 as YFSETQ. CDR3 nucleotides: TGCGCCAGCAGCTTGTCGGGAACCTCTGGAAACACCATATATTTT. Encoded protein: CASSLSGTSGNTIYF.

The rearrangement uses TRBV15 and TRBJ2-2; 9 bases agree with TRBD2. The V gene end was trimmed by 0 bases and the J gene end by 4 bases; junction bases not matched to a gene: 15. Germline V CDR1 and CDR2: LNHNV, YYDKDF (reference sequence). The CDR3 has 20 amino acids. CDR3 DNA: TGTGCCACCAGCAGAGATCCGATCTCCGATCTAGCGGGGCGCACCGGGGAGCTGTTTTTT. Amino acid sequence: CATSRDPISDLAGRTGELFF. The entire variable domain, with the rest obtained from reference TRBV15 and TRBJ2-2, is as follows: DAMVIQNPRYQVTQFGKPVTLSCSQTLNHNVMYWYQQKSSQAPKLLFHYYDKDFNNEADTPDNFQSRRPNTSFCFLDIRSPGLGDTAMYLCATSRDPISDLAGRTGELFFGEGSRLTVL.

This clone came up once. This chain links TRBV7-1 with TRBJ1-2, with D uncertain. TRBV7-1 is an open reading frame, and its role is uncertain. Trimming removed 3 bases at V and 2 bases at J, with 7 bases between. The CDR3 sequence is 13 residues long. CDR3 region: CASSSRGNYGYTF. The CDR3 nucleotides read TGTGCCAGCAGCTCCCGGGGAAACTATGGCTACACCTTC.

This rearrangement joins TRBV30 to TRBJ1-5; no reliable D call. CDR1 and CDR2 from the germline V gene are GTSNPN and SVGIG (reference sequence). CDR3 length equals 13 residues. V was trimmed by 1 base and J by 9 bases, leaving 13 bases between them. The CDR3 here is CAWSEARLGPQHF. Here the CDR3 DNA reads TGTGCCTGGAGTGAGGCAAGACTAGGGCCCCAGCATTTT.

The chain uses TRBV6-8 and TRBJ2-3; 9 positions match TRBD2. CDR1 is MNHGY, CDR2 SAAAGT, per germline. This CDR3 is built from 15 residues. The V segment lost 5 bases and the J segment 1 base; nucleotides outside the gene matches: 4. The CDR3, as DNA: TGTGCCAGCAGTCCTGCTAGCGGGGGCACAGATACGCAGTATTTT. It encodes CASSPASGGTDTQYF.

The J gene is TRBJ2-7, the V gene TRBV15; no clear D. The CDR3 spans 14 residues. Trimming removed 1 base at V and 1 base at J, with 8 bases between. Germline lookup yields CDR1 LNHNV and CDR2 YYDKDF (reference sequence). The CDR3 protein is CATSRVDGSYEQYF. CDR3 in DNA: TGTGCCACCAGCAGAGTCGACGGATCCTACGAGCAGTACTTC.

This chain joins TRBV18 and TRBJ1-1; D call uncertain. The germline CDR1 and CDR2 sequences are KGHSH and LQKENI. Trimming shortened V by 3 bases and J by 0 bases, and 17 bases separated the two germline ends. This CDR3 has 17 amino acids. The CDR3 loop reads CASSPNSGPPLNTEAFF. The CDR3 bases are TGTGCCAGCTCACCCAACTCCGGGCCACCTCTGAACACTGAAGCTTTCTTT.

The chain recombines TRBV19 with TRBJ2-3, with no clear D. CDR1 LNHDA and CDR2 SQIVND come from the germline V gene (reference sequence). The CDR3 spans 16 residues. Trimming left V 5 bases short and J 0 bases short, with 15 bases between. CDR3 coding DNA: TGTGCCAGTAGTCACCGCTGGAGCGAGAGCACAGATACGCAGTATTTT. It translates to CASSHRWSESTDTQYF.